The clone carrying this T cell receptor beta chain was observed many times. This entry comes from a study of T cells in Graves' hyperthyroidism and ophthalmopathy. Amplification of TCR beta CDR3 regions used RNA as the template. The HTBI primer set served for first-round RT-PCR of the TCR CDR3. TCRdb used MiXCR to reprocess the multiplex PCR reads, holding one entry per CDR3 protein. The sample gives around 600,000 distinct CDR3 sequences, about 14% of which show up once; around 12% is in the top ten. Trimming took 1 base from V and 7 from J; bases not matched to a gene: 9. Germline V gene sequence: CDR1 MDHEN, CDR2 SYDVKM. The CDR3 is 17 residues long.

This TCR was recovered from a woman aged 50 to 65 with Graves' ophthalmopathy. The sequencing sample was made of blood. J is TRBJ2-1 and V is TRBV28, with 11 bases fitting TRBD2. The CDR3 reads CASSLSSTSGSGNEQFF. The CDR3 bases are TGTGCCAGCAGTTTATCCTCCACTAGCGGGAGTGGGAATGAGCAGTTCTTC.